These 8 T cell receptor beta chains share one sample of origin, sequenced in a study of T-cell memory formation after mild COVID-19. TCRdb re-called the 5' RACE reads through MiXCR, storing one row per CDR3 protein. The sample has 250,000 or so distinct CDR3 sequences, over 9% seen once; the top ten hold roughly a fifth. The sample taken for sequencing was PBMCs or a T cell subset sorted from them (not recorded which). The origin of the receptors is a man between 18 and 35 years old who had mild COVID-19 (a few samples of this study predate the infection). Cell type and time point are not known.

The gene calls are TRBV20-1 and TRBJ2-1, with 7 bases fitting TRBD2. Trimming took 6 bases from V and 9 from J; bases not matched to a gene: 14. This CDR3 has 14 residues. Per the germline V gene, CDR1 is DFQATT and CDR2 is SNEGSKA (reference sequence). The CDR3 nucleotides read TGCAGTGCACAGCGGGGCCCGTCCGGTTTTGAGCAGTTCTTC. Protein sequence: CSAQRGPSGFEQFF.

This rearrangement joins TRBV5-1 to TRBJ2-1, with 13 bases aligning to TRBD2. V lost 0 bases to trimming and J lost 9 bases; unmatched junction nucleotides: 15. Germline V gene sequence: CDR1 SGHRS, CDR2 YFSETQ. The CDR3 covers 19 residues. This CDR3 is CASSLVWTSGGHALFEQFF. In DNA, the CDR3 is TGCGCCAGCAGCTTGGTATGGACTAGCGGGGGCCACGCCTTATTTGAGCAGTTCTTC.

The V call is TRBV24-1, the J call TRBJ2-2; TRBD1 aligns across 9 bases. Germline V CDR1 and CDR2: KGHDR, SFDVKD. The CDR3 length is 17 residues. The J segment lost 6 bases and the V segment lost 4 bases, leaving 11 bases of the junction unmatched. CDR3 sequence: CATSESPGQGVSGELFF. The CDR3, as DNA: TGTGCCACCAGTGAGTCGCCGGGACAGGGTGTCTCCGGGGAGCTGTTTTTT.

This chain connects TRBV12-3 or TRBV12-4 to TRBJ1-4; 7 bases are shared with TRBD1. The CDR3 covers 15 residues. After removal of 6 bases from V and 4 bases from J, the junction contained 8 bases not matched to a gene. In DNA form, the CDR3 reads TGTGCCAGCAGCCAAGTCAGGGGGTATAATGAAAAACTGTTTTTT. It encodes CASSQVRGYNEKLFF.

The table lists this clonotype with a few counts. The DNA of the CDR3 is TGTGCCAGCAGTTCACACATGGGGTTCGGTGAGCAGTTCTTC. Its protein is CASSSHMGFGEQFF. The chain employs TRBV6-2 or TRBV6-3 and TRBJ2-1; D not certain. Germline V CDR1 and CDR2: MNHEY, SVGEGT. Deletions cut 4 bases from V and 9 bases from J, with 16 bases between. The CDR3 has 14 amino acids.

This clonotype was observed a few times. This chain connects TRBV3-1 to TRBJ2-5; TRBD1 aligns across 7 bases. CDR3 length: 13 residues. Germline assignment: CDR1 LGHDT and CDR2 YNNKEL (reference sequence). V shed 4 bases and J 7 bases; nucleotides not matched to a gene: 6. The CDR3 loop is CASSPTGSGTQYF. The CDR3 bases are TGTGCCAGCAGCCCGACAGGGTCGGGGACCCAGTACTTC.

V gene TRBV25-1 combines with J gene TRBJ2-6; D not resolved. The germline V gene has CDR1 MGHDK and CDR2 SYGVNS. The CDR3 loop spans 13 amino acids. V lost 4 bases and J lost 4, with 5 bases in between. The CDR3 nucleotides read TGTGCCAGCAGTGGTTACGGGGCCAACGTCCTGACTTTC. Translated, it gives CASSGYGANVLTF.

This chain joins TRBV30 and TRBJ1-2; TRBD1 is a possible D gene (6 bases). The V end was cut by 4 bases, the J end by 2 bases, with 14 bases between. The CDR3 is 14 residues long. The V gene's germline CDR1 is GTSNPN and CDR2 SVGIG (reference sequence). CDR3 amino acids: CAWTRGQPNYGYTF. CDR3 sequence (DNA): TGTGCCTGGACCAGGGGCCAGCCAAACTATGGCTACACCTTC.